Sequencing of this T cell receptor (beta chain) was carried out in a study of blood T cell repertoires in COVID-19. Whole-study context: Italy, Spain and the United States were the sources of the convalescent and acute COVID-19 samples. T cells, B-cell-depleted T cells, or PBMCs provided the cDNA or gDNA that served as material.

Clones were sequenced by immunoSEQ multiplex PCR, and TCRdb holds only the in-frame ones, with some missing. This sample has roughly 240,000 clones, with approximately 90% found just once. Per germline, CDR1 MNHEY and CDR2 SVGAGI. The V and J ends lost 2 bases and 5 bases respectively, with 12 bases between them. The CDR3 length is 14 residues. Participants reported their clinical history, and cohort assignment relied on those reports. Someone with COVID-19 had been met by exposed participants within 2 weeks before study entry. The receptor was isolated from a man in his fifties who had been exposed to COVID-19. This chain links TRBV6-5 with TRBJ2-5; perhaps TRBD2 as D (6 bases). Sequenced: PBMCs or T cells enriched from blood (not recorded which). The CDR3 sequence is CASSYVGRQETQYF. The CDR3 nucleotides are TGTGCCAGCAGTTACGTAGGGAGGCAGGAGACCCAGTACTTC.